One TCR beta chain is described in this entry. What it binds is unknown. This specimen belongs to a study of beta chain features in type 1 diabetes. Of the isolated RNA, all was reverse transcribed, and so the sequenced material was expressed TCRB transcripts. Measured with immunoSEQ multiplex PCR; TCRdb has only the in-frame clones, and not every one. The sample records about 140,000 clones, 6.9% being singletons. Whole-study findings and limits: PCR might show a preference for shorter templates, equally across patients and controls. In cDNA sequencing, cells with high TCR expression could be over-represented. Insertions at VDJ junctions were less frequent in type 1 diabetes patients. These patients also deleted more nucleotides at the same junctions.

This sequence originates from a woman in her 30s in good health. The sample consisted of central memory CD4+ T cells from blood.

The CDR3 DNA sequence: TGTGCCAGCAGGCTAGCGGGGGACAATGAGCAGTTCTTC. The encoded protein is CASRLAGDNEQFF. The V call is TRBV6-6, the J call TRBJ2-1, with 10 positions matching TRBD2. Per germline, CDR1 MNHNY and CDR2 SVGAGI (reference sequence). There are 13 residues in the CDR3. J lost 5 bases, V lost 6 bases, and 1 base had no gene match.